Sequencing of this T cell receptor (beta chain) was carried out in a study of T cell repertoires in cytomegalovirus infection. Study results and limitations: Public TCR beta family frequency separated CMV-and-HLA carriers, including in an independent cohort.

TCRdb called the reads again in MiXCR, with one record for every CDR3 protein. This sample yields 100,000 or so distinct CDR3 sequences, of which 16% are seen a single time; 6.5% to 9.5% belongs to the top ten. This CDR3 has 15 amino acids. The V gene end was trimmed by 5 bases and the J gene end by 4 bases; junction bases not matched to a gene: 4. Germline V gene lookup returns CDR1 SGHTA and CDR2 FQGNSA. This clonotype was observed at least ten times. Its antigen is currently unknown. V usage is TRBV7-2 and J usage is TRBJ2-2, with 10 bases fitting TRBD1. The receptor was derived from a human donor in good health (CMV status not recorded). Some clones in this sample may be carry-over from other donors' samples. Material: PBMCs. CDR3 region: CASSADRGSTGELFF. In DNA, the CDR3 is TGTGCCAGCAGCGCGGACAGGGGGTCCACCGGGGAGCTGTTTTTT. Together with reference TRBV7-2 and TRBJ2-2, the CDR3 gives the full variable domain: GAGVSQSPSNKVTEKGKDVELRCDPISGHTALYWYRQSLGQGLEFLIYFQGNSAPDKSGLPSDRFSAERTGGSVSTLTIQRTQQEDSAVYLCASSADRGSTGELFFGEGSRLTVL.